This TCR beta chain came from a study of vaccination and CD4 T cells after COVID-19. With regard to this clonotype: Its antigen remains unidentified.

The treatment here: roughly 11-day PBMC culture with coronavirus spike peptide pools or control peptides (ViraFEST assay). CD4+ T cells that came from the unexposed donor were collected before the COVID-19 pandemic (2011-2018). Cultured CD4+ T-cell DNA underwent Oncomine TCR Beta short-read sequencing. Cultured CD4+ T cells yielded the extracted genomic DNA. Using its own MiXCR run on the PCR reads, TCRdb lists one record per CDR3 protein. This table has roughly 9,000 distinct CDR3 sequences, around a third appearing once. The sequencing sample was made of CD4+ T cells from blood, cultured in vitro. This clonotype originated in a human donor in good health.

CDR3 DNA: TGTGCCACCAGCAGAGACGGACAGGGGGGAACCACAGATACGCAGTATTTT. As protein: CATSRDGQGGTTDTQYF. The gene calls are TRBV15 and TRBJ2-3; TRBD1 agrees at 10 bases. The germline V gene encodes CDR1 LNHNV and CDR2 YYDKDF (reference sequence). CDR3 length: 17 residues. Trimming cost V 0 bases and J 2 bases; bases outside gene matches: 5.